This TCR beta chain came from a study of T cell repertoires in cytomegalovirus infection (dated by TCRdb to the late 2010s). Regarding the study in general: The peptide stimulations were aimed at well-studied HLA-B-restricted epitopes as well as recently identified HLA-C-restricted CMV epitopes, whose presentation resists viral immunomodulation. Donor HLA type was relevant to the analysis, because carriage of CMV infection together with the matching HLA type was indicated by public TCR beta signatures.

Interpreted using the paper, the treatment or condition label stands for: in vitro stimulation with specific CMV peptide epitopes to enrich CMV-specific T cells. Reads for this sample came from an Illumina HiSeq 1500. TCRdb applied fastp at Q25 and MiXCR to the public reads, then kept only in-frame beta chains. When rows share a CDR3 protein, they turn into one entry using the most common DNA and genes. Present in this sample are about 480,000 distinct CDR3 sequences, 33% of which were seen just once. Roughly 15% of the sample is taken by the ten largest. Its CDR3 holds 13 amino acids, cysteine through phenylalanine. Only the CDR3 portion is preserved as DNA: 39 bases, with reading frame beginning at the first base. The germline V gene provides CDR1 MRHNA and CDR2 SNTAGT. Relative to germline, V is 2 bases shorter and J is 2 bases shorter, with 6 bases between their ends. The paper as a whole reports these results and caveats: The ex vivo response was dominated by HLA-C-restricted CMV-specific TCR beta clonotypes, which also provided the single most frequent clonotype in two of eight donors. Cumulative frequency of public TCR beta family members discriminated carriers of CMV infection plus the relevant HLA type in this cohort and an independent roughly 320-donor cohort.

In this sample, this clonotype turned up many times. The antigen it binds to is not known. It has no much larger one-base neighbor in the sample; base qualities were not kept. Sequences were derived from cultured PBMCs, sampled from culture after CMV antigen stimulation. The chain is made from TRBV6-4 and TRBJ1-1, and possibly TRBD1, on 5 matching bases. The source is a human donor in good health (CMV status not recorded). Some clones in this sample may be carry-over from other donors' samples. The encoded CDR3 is CASSDRDNTEAFF. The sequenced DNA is TGTGCCAGCAGTGACCGGGACAACACTGAAGCTTTCTTT.